This TCR beta chain was observed in a study of technical replicates of blood from several donors. Sequencing used immunoSEQ multiplex PCR; TCRdb keeps in-frame clones, though not all of them. The sample includes roughly 76,000 clones, just over 85% of them seen just once. There are 15 residues in the CDR3. The V call is TRBV21-1, the J call TRBJ2-2; the listed D gene, TRBD2, was not tested against the DNA. TRBV21-1 is designated a pseudogene. The source is a human donor in good health. Some clones in this sample may be carry-over from other donors' samples. Sequencing used PBMCs. For the CDR3, the DNA is TGTGCCAGCAGCGGGGAGACTAGCGTGACCGGGGAGCTGTTTTTT. Amino acid sequence: CASSGETSVTGELFF.